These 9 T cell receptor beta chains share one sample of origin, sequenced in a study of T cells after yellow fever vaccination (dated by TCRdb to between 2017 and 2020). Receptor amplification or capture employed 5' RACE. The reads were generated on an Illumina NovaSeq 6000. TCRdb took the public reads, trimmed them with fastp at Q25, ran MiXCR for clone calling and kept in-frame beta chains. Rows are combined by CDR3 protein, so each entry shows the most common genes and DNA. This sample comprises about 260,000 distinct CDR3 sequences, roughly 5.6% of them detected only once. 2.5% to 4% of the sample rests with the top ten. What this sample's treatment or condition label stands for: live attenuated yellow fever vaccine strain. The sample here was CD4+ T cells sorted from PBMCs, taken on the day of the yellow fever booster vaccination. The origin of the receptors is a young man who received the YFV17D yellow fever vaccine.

DNA for the CDR3: TGTGCCAGCAGTTCAGCTACAGGGAATTCACCCCTCCACTTT. Residues: CASSSATGNSPLHF. The chain uses TRBV28 and TRBJ1-6; maybe TRBD1 (6 bases). V shed 4 bases and J shed 7 bases, with 11 bases lying between them. Germline CDR1 MDHEN, CDR2 SYDVKM. The CDR3 spans 14 residues. The whole variable domain, remainder taken from reference TRBV28 and TRBJ1-6, is DVKVTQSSRYLVKRTGEKVFLECVQDMDHENMFWYRQDPGLGLRLIYFSYDVKMKEKGDIPEGYSVSREKKERFSLILESASTNQTSMYLCASSSATGNSPLHFGNGTRLTVT.

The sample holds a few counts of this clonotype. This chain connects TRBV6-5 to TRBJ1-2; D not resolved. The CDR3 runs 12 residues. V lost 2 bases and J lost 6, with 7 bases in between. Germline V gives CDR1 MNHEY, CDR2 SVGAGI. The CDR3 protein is CASSYNGHGYTF. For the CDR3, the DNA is TGTGCCAGCAGTTACAACGGGCATGGCTACACCTTC.

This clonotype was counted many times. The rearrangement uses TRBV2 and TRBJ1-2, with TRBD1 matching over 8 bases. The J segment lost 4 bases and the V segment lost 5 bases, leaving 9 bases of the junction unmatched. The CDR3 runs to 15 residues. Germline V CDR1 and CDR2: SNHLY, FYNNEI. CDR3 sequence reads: CASSSAPGGVYGYTF. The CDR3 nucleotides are TGTGCCAGCAGTTCTGCACCAGGGGGCGTCTATGGCTACACCTTC.

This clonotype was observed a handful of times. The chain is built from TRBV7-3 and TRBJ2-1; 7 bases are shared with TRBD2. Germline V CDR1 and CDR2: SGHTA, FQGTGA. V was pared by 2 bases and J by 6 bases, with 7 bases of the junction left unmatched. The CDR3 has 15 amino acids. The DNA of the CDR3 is TGTGCCAGCAGCTTAGGGGGGGGGAATTCCAATGAGCAGTTCTTC. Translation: CASSLGGGNSNEQFF.

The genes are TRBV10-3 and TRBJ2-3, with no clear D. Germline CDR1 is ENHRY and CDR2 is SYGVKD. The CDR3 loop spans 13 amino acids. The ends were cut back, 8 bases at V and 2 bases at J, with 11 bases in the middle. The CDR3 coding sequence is TGTGCCATCGGGGAACGTCTCACAGATACGCAGTATTTT. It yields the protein CAIGERLTDTQYF.

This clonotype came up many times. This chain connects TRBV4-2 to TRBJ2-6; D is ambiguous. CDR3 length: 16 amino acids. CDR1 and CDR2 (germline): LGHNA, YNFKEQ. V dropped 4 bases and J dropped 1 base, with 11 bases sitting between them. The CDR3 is CASSPFADSGANVLTF. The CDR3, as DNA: TGTGCCAGCAGCCCATTCGCCGATTCTGGGGCCAACGTCCTGACTTTC.

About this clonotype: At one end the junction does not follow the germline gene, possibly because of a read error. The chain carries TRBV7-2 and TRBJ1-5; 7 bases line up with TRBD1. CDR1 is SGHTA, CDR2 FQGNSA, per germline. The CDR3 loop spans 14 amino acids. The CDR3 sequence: CACSWRDSNQPQHF. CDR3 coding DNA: TGTGCCTGCAGCTGGCGGGACAGTAATCAGCCCCAGCATTTT.

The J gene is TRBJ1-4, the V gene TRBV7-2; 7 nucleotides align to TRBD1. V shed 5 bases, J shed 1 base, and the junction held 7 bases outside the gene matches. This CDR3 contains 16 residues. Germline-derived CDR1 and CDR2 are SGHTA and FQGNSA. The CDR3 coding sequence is TGTGCCAGCAGCCGGCAGGGGGGGCTAACTAATGAAAAACTGTTTTTT. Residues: CASSRQGGLTNEKLFF.

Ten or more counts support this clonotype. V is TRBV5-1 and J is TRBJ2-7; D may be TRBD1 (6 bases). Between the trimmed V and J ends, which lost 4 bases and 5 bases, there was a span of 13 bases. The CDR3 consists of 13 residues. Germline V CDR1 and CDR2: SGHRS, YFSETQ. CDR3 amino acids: CASSATGSNEQYV. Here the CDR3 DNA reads TGCGCCAGCAGCGCCACAGGGAGCAACGAGCAGTACGTC.